Below, 27 T cell receptor beta chains from the same sample are listed, as sequenced in a study of blood T cell repertoires in COVID-19. Assay used: immunoSEQ multiplex PCR; TCRdb lists only in-frame clones, some missing. This table holds about 240,000 clones, over 80% found once. Sequencing used peripheral blood. The source is a young man who had recovered from COVID-19.

The chain uses TRBV7-9 and TRBJ2-7, with D possibly matching TRBD1 (6 bases). Germline CDR1 reads SEHNR; CDR2 reads FQNEAQ (reference sequence). There are 13 residues in the CDR3. V lost 5 bases to trimming and J lost 7 bases, with 15 bases between them. CDR3 region: CASSLGGSGEQYV. The CDR3, as DNA: TGTGCCAGCAGCCTAGGGGGATCGGGGGAGCAGTACGTC.

In its sample, this clone was seen a few times. The genes are TRBV6-5 and TRBJ2-7, with D perhaps TRBD1 (5 bases). The V gene's germline CDR1 is MNHEY and CDR2 SVGAGI. The CDR3 length is 12 residues. V gave up 7 bases and J gave up 6 bases, with 13 bases separating them. CDR3 region: CASTQATVEQYV. As DNA, the CDR3 is TGTGCCAGCACCCAAGCGACAGTCGAGCAGTACGTC.

Written as DNA, the CDR3 is TGCGCCAGCAGCCAAGAGGGGGCTTCTGATGAGCAGTTCTTC. Its translation: CASSQEGASDEQFF. The chain has TRBV4-1 and TRBJ2-1; a weak D match, TRBD1 (6 bases). Trimming took off 0 bases at V and 8 bases at J, with 11 bases between the two ends. CDR3 length: 14 amino acids. CDR1 and CDR2 (germline): MGHRA, YSYEKL.

This clone was seen a handful of times. Written as DNA, the CDR3 is TGTGCCAGCAGAGACAGGGGCCTCCTTGGAAGGGGTGAAAAACTGTTTTTT. It codes for CASRDRGLLGRGEKLFF. The gene calls are TRBV2 and TRBJ1-4, with TRBD1 identical over 8 bases. This CDR3 has 17 residues. V shed 6 bases, J shed 7 bases, and the junction held 16 bases outside the gene matches. Per germline, CDR1 SNHLY and CDR2 FYNNEI.

The V gene is TRBV29-1, the J gene TRBJ2-3, with 9 bases lining up with TRBD2. With V trimmed by 5 bases and J by 3 bases, 3 bases remained unmatched. The CDR3 sequence is 13 residues long. Germline values: CDR1 SQVTM, CDR2 ANQGSEA. The CDR3 region has the DNA TGCAGCGTTCAGCGGGGGGCGACAGATACGCAGTATTTT. This codes for CSVQRGATDTQYF.

This clone was detected only once. J is TRBJ2-1 and V is TRBV13, with 8 bases aligning to TRBD2. Germline CDR1 and CDR2: PRHDT and FYEKMQ (reference sequence). The CDR3 spans 14 residues. Germline trimming cut 3 bases from V and 6 bases from J; bases unmatched to any gene: 4. The chain's CDR3 is CASSFFGTSNEQFF. The DNA of the CDR3 is TGTGCCAGCAGCTTCTTCGGGACTAGCAATGAGCAGTTCTTC.

This clone came up once. The chain employs TRBV2 and TRBJ1-3; possibly TRBD1 for D (5 bases). Trimming cost V 3 bases and J 2 bases, with 8 bases left between them. The CDR3 is made up of 14 amino acids. The germline V gene encodes CDR1 SNHLY and CDR2 FYNNEI. CDR3 DNA sequence: TGTGCCAGCAGTGACGACAGCACTGGAAACACCATATATTTT. Protein product: CASSDDSTGNTIYF.

The rearrangement joins TRBV6-1 to TRBJ1-1; a weak D match, TRBD1 (6 bases). Germline loops: CDR1 MNHNS, CDR2 SASEGT. The CDR3 consists of 13 residues. Trimming cost V 3 bases and J 1 base, with 6 bases left between them. This CDR3 is CASSDRGNTEAFF. The CDR3 DNA reads as TGTGCCAGCAGTGACAGGGGGAACACTGAAGCTTTCTTT.

The V gene is TRBV2, the J gene TRBJ2-2, with TRBD2 matching over 8 bases. V trimming: 6 bases; J trimming: 7 bases; junction bases outside the gene matches: 13. Germline lookup yields CDR1 SNHLY and CDR2 FYNNEI. The CDR3 is 16 amino acids. The CDR3 here is CASSDEGRGVNGELFF. Here the CDR3 DNA reads TGTGCCAGCAGCGACGAGGGGCGGGGGGTAAACGGGGAGCTGTTTTTT.

This clone came up a few times. The chain recombines TRBV18 with TRBJ2-7, with 7 bases fitting TRBD1. The V gene's germline CDR1 is KGHSH and CDR2 LQKENI. There are 17 residues in the CDR3. Trimming cost V 3 bases and J 0 bases; bases outside gene matches: 11. The CDR3 loop reads CASSPLKLRDSSYEQYF. For the CDR3, the DNA is TGTGCCAGCTCACCCCTGAAACTCCGGGACAGCTCCTACGAGCAGTACTTC.

A few counts support this clone. This rearrangement joins TRBV9 to TRBJ1-2, with D unclear. Trimming cost V 4 bases and J 7 bases, with 8 bases left between them. The CDR3 loop spans 11 amino acids. The V gene's germline CDR1 is SGDLS and CDR2 YYNGEE. The CDR3 nucleotides are TGTGCCAGCAGCTCAGGCCCTGGCTACACCTTC. It encodes CASSSGPGYTF. Looking up the rest from reference TRBV9 and TRBJ1-2 gives the full variable domain: DSGVTQTPKHLITATGQRVTLRCSPRSGDLSVYWYQQSLDQGLQFLIQYYNGEERAKGNILERFSAQQFPDLHSELNLSSLELGDSALYFCASSSGPGYTFGSGTRLTVV.

V gene TRBV10-3 combines with J gene TRBJ2-3, with 8 bases identical to TRBD2. Trimming took 6 bases from V and 6 from J; bases not matched to a gene: 11. Germline V gene lookup returns CDR1 ENHRY and CDR2 SYGVKD. The CDR3 covers 15 residues. CDR3 amino acids: CAISPDGGASDTQYF. The CDR3, as DNA: TGTGCCATCAGCCCCGACGGGGGGGCGTCCGATACGCAGTATTTT.

V and J are TRBV10-2 and TRBJ2-3; 8 bases match TRBD2. The CDR3 runs 13 residues. Germline V gives CDR1 WSHSY, CDR2 SAAADI. V trimming: 5 bases; J trimming: 4 bases; junction bases outside the gene matches: 2. The CDR3 reads CASSSGGPDTQYF. In DNA form, the CDR3 reads TGCGCCAGCAGTTCGGGGGGGCCAGATACGCAGTATTTT.

The count of this clone is one. The CDR3 here is CASSPWTSGYGYTF. The CDR3, as DNA: TGTGCCAGCAGCCCATGGACGAGCGGTTATGGCTACACCTTC. The chain combines TRBV6-5 with TRBJ1-2, with D hard to call. This CDR3 region has 14 residues. Trimming removed 6 bases at V and 5 bases at J, with 16 bases between. Germline CDR1 is MNHEY and CDR2 is SVGAGI.

V usage is TRBV7-6 and J usage is TRBJ2-3; TRBD1 agrees at 8 bases. The CDR3 sequence is 15 residues long. Germline CDR1 SGHVS, CDR2 FNYEAQ. V trimming: 0 bases; J trimming: 1 base; junction bases outside the gene matches: 0. The CDR3 protein is CASSLARGRTDTQYF. The CDR3 DNA reads as TGTGCCAGCAGCTTAGCCAGGGGGCGCACAGATACGCAGTATTTT.

Points on this clone: A read error may produce the germline difference seen at one junction end. The chain has TRBV6-5 and TRBJ1-1, with TRBD1 as a possible D gene (6 bases). The CDR3 is 13 residues long. Germline lookup yields CDR1 MNHEY and CDR2 SVGAGI. The CDR3 DNA follows: TGTGCCGGCAGGACAGTCCTGAACACTGAAGCTTTCTTT. Protein: CAGRTVLNTEAFF.

The genes are TRBV3-1 (or the pseudogene TRBV3-2) and TRBJ1-2, with a tentative D call TRBD1 (5 bases). Germline V gene sequence: CDR1 LGHDT, CDR2 YNNKEL (reference sequence). Trimming stripped 4 bases from V and 8 bases from J, with 14 bases between. This CDR3 is built from 13 residues. CDR3 nucleotide sequence: TGTGCCAGCAGCCGCGGGGGTCTGGAGGGCTACACCTTC. This encodes CASSRGGLEGYTF.

This clone has a single count. The CDR3, as DNA: TGTGCCAGCAGCTTTACAGGGACGTCCAAAAACATTCAGTACTTC. This gives the protein CASSFTGTSKNIQYF. The chain couples TRBV11-3 to TRBJ2-4; tentatively, D is TRBD1 (6 bases). CDR3 length equals 15 residues. Germline V gene data show CDR1 as SGHNT and CDR2 as YENEEA. Trimming left V 3 bases short and J 2 bases short, with 11 bases between.

This clone was recorded once. The chain employs TRBV10-3 and TRBJ1-5, with D tentatively TRBD1 (6 bases). CDR3 size: 15 residues. The V end lost 10 bases, the J end lost 3 bases, and 19 bases lay between the germline ends. Per germline, CDR1 ENHRY and CDR2 SYGVKD. CDR3 amino acids: CATSGHDRFNQPQHF. The DNA for the CDR3 is TGTGCCACTTCGGGACACGATCGCTTCAATCAGCCCCAGCATTTT.

As to this clone: Other DNA sequences in the sample encode the same CDR3. The chain carries TRBV28 and TRBJ2-7; 9 nucleotides align to TRBD1. Per the germline V gene, CDR1 is MDHEN and CDR2 is SYDVKM. The CDR3 is 14 residues long. Trimming removed 6 bases from V and 2 bases from J; junction bases left unmatched: 5. CDR3 region: CASSLGQGTYEQYV. CDR3 DNA sequence: TGTGCCAGCAGCCTTGGACAGGGGACCTACGAGCAGTACGTC.

The chain links TRBV7-9 to TRBJ1-4; D is uncertain. The germline V gene has CDR1 SEHNR and CDR2 FQNEAQ (reference sequence). Deletions cut 5 bases from V and 7 bases from J, with 8 bases between. The CDR3 length is 12 residues. Here the CDR3 DNA reads TGTGCCAGCAGCCCATTGAGTGAAAAACTGTTTTTT. Residues: CASSPLSEKLFF.

The DNA of the CDR3 is TGTGCCAGCAGCTTGTCTAGCGGGGCAACCTACGAGCAGTACTTC. This gives the protein CASSLSSGATYEQYF. The chain employs TRBV5-4 and TRBJ2-7; 9 bases are shared with TRBD2. The germline CDR1 and CDR2 sequences are SGHNT and YYREEE (reference sequence). CDR3 length: 15 residues. Trimming took 1 base from V and 2 from J; bases not matched to a gene: 4.

J is TRBJ2-3 and V is TRBV4-1; TRBD2 matches 9 bases. The CDR3 has 17 residues. After removal of 4 bases from V and 3 bases from J, the junction contained 11 bases not matched to a gene. CDR1 is MGHRA, CDR2 YSYEKL, per germline. CDR3 nucleotide sequence: TGCGCCAGCAGCCTAAACCGGGATCTAGCGGGGACAGATACGCAGTATTTT. Translation: CASSLNRDLAGTDTQYF.

The V and J genes are TRBV21-1 and TRBJ1-2; TRBD1 reflects the table's D call only, with no check against the DNA. TRBV21-1 is a known pseudogene. CDR3 length: 17 amino acids. The CDR3 coding sequence is TGTGCCAGCAGCACACCCCGACGCCGGGACAGACCCTATGGCTACACCTTC. Translated, it gives CASSTPRRRDRPYGYTF.

The CDR3 DNA is TGTGCCATCGGGAGGGAGGCGGACACTGAAGCTTTCTTT. Translation gives CAIGREADTEAFF. V is TRBV10-3 and J is TRBJ1-1; D not resolved. The CDR3 extends over 13 amino acids. Germline V gene sequence: CDR1 ENHRY, CDR2 SYGVKD. Between the trimmed V and J ends, which lost 8 bases and 3 bases, there was a span of 13 bases.

J is TRBJ2-6 and V is TRBV19; 9 bases agree with TRBD1. From germline, CDR1 is LNHDA and CDR2 SQIVND (reference sequence). This CDR3 contains 18 residues. The J segment lost 0 bases and the V segment lost 9 bases, leaving 12 bases of the junction unmatched. The CDR3: CASQFGTGFFSGANVLTF. CDR3 sequence (DNA): TGTGCCAGCCAATTCGGGACAGGGTTTTTCTCTGGGGCCAACGTCCTGACTTTC.

V usage is TRBV15 and J usage is TRBJ1-1, with 7 bases fitting TRBD1. Germline V gene lookup returns CDR1 LNHNV and CDR2 YYDKDF (reference sequence). The CDR3 totals 14 residues. Germline trimming cut 6 bases from V and 3 bases from J; bases unmatched to any gene: 7. DNA for the CDR3: TGTGCCACCAGACCGACAGGGATCTACACTGAAGCTTTCTTT. It is translated as CATRPTGIYTEAFF.